Presented here are 14 T cell receptor beta chains from one specimen sequenced in a study of blood T cell repertoires in COVID-19 (dated by TCRdb to 2018 to 2020). Libraries were made using the immunoSEQ multiplex PCR assay. Sourced from immuneACCESS, this table was stored by TCRdb with only in-frame sequences that have V and J called. A share of the clones is absent; for the studies checked, an unresolved V gene accounts for under half, and the remainder has no known explanation. In all, the sample holds about 140,000 clones, and 80% to 90% of those were seen once. About 1.5% of the sample rests with the top ten. Sequencing was performed on peripheral blood. The receptors come from a woman aged 60 to 75 with acute or convalescent COVID-19.

J is TRBJ2-1 and V is TRBV28; 9 bases map to TRBD2. The J segment lost 4 bases and the V segment lost 7 bases, leaving 5 bases of the junction unmatched. Germline V gene data show CDR1 as MDHEN and CDR2 as SYDVKM. There are 14 residues in the CDR3. The CDR3 sequence: CASNPSGVYNEQFF. The CDR3 bases are TGTGCCAGCAATCCTAGCGGGGTTTACAATGAGCAGTTCTTC.

This clone was detected only a few times. The V gene is TRBV30, the J gene TRBJ1-3; no clear D gene. V lost 5 bases and J lost 0, with 14 bases in between. Germline values: CDR1 GTSNPN, CDR2 SVGIG (reference sequence). The CDR3 totals 15 residues. For the CDR3, the DNA is TGTGCCTGGGGAAAGACATCTACCTCTGGAAACACCATATATTTT. Protein: CAWGKTSTSGNTIYF.

This clone was picked up one time. The rearrangement joins TRBV18 to TRBJ1-2, with 9 bases fitting TRBD1. CDR3 length equals 13 residues. J gave up 8 bases and V 6 bases, and 7 bases lay outside the gene matches. The germline V gene encodes CDR1 KGHSH and CDR2 LQKENI. The CDR3 protein is CASSSGQGGGYTF. The CDR3 DNA follows: TGTGCCAGCTCTTCGGGACAGGGAGGCGGCTACACCTTC.

This sequence joins TRBV20-1 and TRBJ1-1, with 8 bases identical to TRBD1. J lost 11 bases, V lost 5 bases, and 7 bases had no gene match. The CDR3 spans 11 residues. Germline values: CDR1 DFQATT, CDR2 SNEGSKA (reference sequence). The chain's CDR3 is CSARFQGAAFF. CDR3 nucleotides: TGCAGTGCTCGGTTTCAGGGGGCTGCTTTCTTT.

This rearrangement joins TRBV19 to TRBJ1-6, with D unclear. This CDR3 is built from 13 residues. The germline CDR1 and CDR2 sequences are LNHDA and SQIVND (reference sequence). With 7 bases removed from V and 4 bases from J, the gap between germline ends came to 8 bases. The CDR3 DNA reads TGTGCCAGTACACAGACGTATAATTCACCCCTCCACTTT. Its translation is CASTQTYNSPLHF. Drawing the rest from reference TRBV19 and TRBJ1-6, the complete variable domain is DGGITQSPKYLFRKEGQNVTLSCEQNLNHDAMYWYRQDPGQGLRLIYYSQIVNDFQKGDIAEGYSVSREKKESFPLTVTSAQKNPTAFYLCASTQTYNSPLHFGNGTRLTVT.

The V and J genes are TRBV19 and TRBJ1-1, with TRBD1 matching over 9 bases. The CDR3 is 17 amino acids. V shed 3 bases and J 0 bases; nucleotides not matched to a gene: 8. Germline CDR1 LNHDA, CDR2 SQIVND (reference sequence). CDR3 in amino acids: CASSIRGTGTMNTEAFF. In DNA form, the CDR3 reads TGTGCCAGTAGTATTCGCGGGACAGGGACCATGAACACTGAAGCTTTCTTT.

V is TRBV7-9 and J is TRBJ2-5, with 14 bases identical to TRBD2. The CDR3 totals 16 residues. V lost 5 bases, J lost 4 bases, and 6 bases stayed unmatched. CDR1 and CDR2 from the germline V gene are SEHNR and FQNEAQ (reference sequence). The CDR3 is CASSPAGTSGGETQYF. DNA of the CDR3: TGTGCCAGCAGCCCAGCCGGGACTAGCGGGGGAGAGACCCAGTACTTC.

The V gene is TRBV30, the J gene TRBJ1-1; D ambiguous. Germline V CDR1 and CDR2: GTSNPN, SVGIG (reference sequence). Deletions cut 3 bases from V and 0 bases from J, with 11 bases between. The CDR3 runs to 14 residues. Here the CDR3 DNA reads TGTGCCTGGAGCCGAAAATCAGTGAACACTGAAGCTTTCTTT. Residues: CAWSRKSVNTEAFF.

This rearrangement joins TRBV23-1 to TRBJ1-5; D is unclear. TRBV23-1 is classed as an ORF, of uncertain function. The CDR3 is made up of 15 amino acids. V shed 3 bases and J shed 0 bases, with 9 bases lying between them. The CDR3 nucleotides read TGCGCCAGCAGTCACGCCGGGAATAGCAATCAGCCCCAGCATTTT. This gives the protein CASSHAGNSNQPQHF.

The CDR3 sequence is CAISDATIRSSYNEQFF. The DNA for the CDR3 is TGTGCCATCAGTGACGCAACTATCCGAAGCTCCTACAATGAGCAGTTCTTC. The chain carries TRBV10-3 and TRBJ2-1; D remains ambiguous. With 3 bases removed from V and 0 bases from J, the gap between germline ends came to 15 bases. The germline gives CDR1 ENHRY, CDR2 SYGVKD. The CDR3 spans 17 residues.

This chain links TRBV3-1 (or the pseudogene TRBV3-2) with TRBJ2-7; D is unclear. The CDR3 has 14 amino acids. Trimming cost V 4 bases and J 1 base, with 11 bases left between them. Germline loops: CDR1 LGHDT, CDR2 YNNKEL (reference sequence). The CDR3 DNA reads TGTGCCAGCAGCCTCAATACATATTCCTACGAGCAGTACTTC. This codes for CASSLNTYSYEQYF.

This clone was observed once. The rearrangement links TRBV6-5 to TRBJ1-1, with TRBD1 identical over 8 bases. Germline lookup yields CDR1 MNHEY and CDR2 SVGAGI. V shed 0 bases, J shed 3 bases, and the junction held 6 bases outside the gene matches. This CDR3 region has 16 residues. The CDR3 sequence: CASSYSMTGVYTEAFF. CDR3 sequence (DNA): TGTGCCAGCAGTTACTCGATGACAGGGGTGTACACTGAAGCTTTCTTT.

V and J are TRBV6-5 and TRBJ2-3; 7 nucleotides line up with TRBD1. Losses at the gene ends were 11 bases for V and 6 bases for J; bases not matched to a gene: 17. In germline, CDR1 is MNHEY, CDR2 SVGAGI. The CDR3 is 15 amino acids. In DNA form, the CDR3 reads TGTGCCTCTCAGACAGGGATGGGCGGCGCGGATACGCAGTATTTT. Protein sequence: CASQTGMGGADTQYF.

The gene calls are TRBV9 and TRBJ1-5; D perhaps matches TRBD1 (5 bases). Germline V gene sequence: CDR1 SGDLS, CDR2 YYNGEE. V gave up 4 bases and J gave up 1 base, with 6 bases separating them. The CDR3 spans 13 residues. The CDR3 coding sequence is TGTGCCAGCAGCCCAGGGAGCAATCAGCCCCAGCATTTT. It codes for CASSPGSNQPQHF.